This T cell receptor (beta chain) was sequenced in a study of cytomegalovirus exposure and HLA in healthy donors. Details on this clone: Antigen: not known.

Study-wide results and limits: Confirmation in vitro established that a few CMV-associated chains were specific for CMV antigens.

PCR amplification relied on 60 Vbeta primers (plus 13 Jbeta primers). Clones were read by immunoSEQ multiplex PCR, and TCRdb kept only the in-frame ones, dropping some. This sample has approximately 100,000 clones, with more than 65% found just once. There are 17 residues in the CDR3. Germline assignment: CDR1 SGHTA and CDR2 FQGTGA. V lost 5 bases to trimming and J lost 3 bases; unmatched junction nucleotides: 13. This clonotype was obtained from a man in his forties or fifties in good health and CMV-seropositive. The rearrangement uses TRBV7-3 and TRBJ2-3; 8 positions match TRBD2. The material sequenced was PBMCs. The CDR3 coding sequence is TGTGCCAGCAGCGAAACCCCACTAGCGGCGACAACAGATACGCAGTATTTT. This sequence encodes CASSETPLAATTDTQYF.